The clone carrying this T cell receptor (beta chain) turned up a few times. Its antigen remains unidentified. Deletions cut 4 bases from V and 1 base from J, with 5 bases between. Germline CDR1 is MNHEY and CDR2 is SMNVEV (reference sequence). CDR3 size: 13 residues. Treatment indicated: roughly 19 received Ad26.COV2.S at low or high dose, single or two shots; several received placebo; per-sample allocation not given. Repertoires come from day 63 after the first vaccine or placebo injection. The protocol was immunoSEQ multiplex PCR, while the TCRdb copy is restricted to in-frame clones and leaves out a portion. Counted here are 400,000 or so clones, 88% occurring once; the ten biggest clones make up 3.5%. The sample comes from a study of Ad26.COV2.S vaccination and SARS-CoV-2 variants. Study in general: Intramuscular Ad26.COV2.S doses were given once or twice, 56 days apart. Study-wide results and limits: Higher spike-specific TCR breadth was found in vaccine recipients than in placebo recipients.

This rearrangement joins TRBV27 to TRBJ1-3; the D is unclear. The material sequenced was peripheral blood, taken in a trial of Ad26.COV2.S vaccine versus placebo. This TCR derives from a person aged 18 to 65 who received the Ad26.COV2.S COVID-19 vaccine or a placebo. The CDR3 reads CASSSGSGNTIYF. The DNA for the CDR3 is TGTGCCAGCAGTTCGGGTTCTGGAAACACCATATATTTT.